Below are 29 T cell receptor beta chains sequenced from a single sample in a study of human T cells and chemical hapten exposure. Time point in this sample: patch test 3, about 24 weeks after DPC sensitization. Stated treatment: therapeutic diphenylcyclopropenone sensitization with weekly scalp DPC. MiXCR, applied by TCRdb to the RACE reads, yields one record per CDR3 protein. The repertoire includes 130,000 or so distinct CDR3 sequences, roughly 10% of them detected once, and over 2% sits in the top ten. The sequenced sample was whole blood, obtained in connection with sensitization to the hapten diphenylcyclopropenone (DPC). All receptors come from a woman in her fifties or sixties with alopecia areata. Some clones in this sample may be carry-over from other donors' samples.

The sample holds a few counts of this clonotype. The gene calls are TRBV7-8 and TRBJ1-5; perhaps TRBD1 as D (6 bases). This CDR3 has 15 residues. Trimming took off 0 bases at V and 7 bases at J, with 13 bases between the two ends. Germline V gene data show CDR1 as SGHVS and CDR2 as FQNEAQ. The CDR3 region is CASSLAQQGRQPQHF. The CDR3 DNA reads TGTGCCAGCAGCTTAGCGCAACAGGGCCGGCAGCCCCAGCATTTT.

The chain employs TRBV13 and TRBJ2-3, with 10 bases identical to TRBD2. The CDR3 has 14 amino acids. Germline CDR1 is PRHDT and CDR2 is FYEKMQ (reference sequence). The V gene end was trimmed by 2 bases and the J gene end by 7 bases; junction bases not matched to a gene: 3. CDR3: CASSLRLAGNTQYF. Here the CDR3 DNA reads TGTGCCAGCAGCTTACGACTAGCGGGCAATACGCAGTATTTT.

In this sample, this clonotype turned up many times. This chain uses TRBV29-1 with TRBJ2-2; a weak D match, TRBD1 (6 bases). Germline assignment: CDR1 SQVTM and CDR2 ANQGSEA. The V and J ends lost 7 bases and 3 bases respectively, with 15 bases between them. CDR3 length: 14 residues. The CDR3 nucleotides are TGCAGCGCTTCACAGGGCGTGTACACCGGGGAGCTGTTTTTT. Translation: CSASQGVYTGELFF.

CDR3 protein: CASSEGLMTGVNYEQYF. The CDR3 nucleotides are TGTGCCAGCAGTGAAGGGCTTATGACAGGGGTTAACTACGAGCAGTACTTC. The V call is TRBV2, the J call TRBJ2-7, with 8 nucleotides matching TRBD1. With 1 base clipped from V and 3 bases from J, the junction kept 11 bases outside the gene matches. This CDR3 spans 17 amino acids. Germline V CDR1 and CDR2: SNHLY, FYNNEI.

This clonotype was picked up a small number of times. The V gene is TRBV20-1, the J gene TRBJ1-5; D might be TRBD1 (6 bases). This CDR3 region has 14 residues. CDR1 is DFQATT and CDR2 is SNEGSKA in the germline V gene (reference sequence). V dropped 5 bases and J dropped 0 bases, with 11 bases sitting between them. The CDR3 spells CSASRDTSNQPQHF. The CDR3 DNA reads as TGCAGTGCTTCCCGGGACACTAGCAATCAGCCCCAGCATTTT.

This clonotype was seen ten or more times. J is TRBJ2-1 and V is TRBV19, with D possibly being TRBD1 (5 bases). The ends were cut back, 10 bases at V and 0 bases at J, with 19 bases in the middle. The CDR3 runs to 16 residues. Germline assignment: CDR1 LNHDA and CDR2 SQIVND (reference sequence). The DNA of the CDR3 is TGTGCCACCAGTGGGGCGTCCGGCAGCTCCTACAATGAGCAGTTCTTC. This translates into CATSGASGSSYNEQFF. Full variable domain (missing parts from reference TRBV19 and TRBJ2-1): DGGITQSPKYLFRKEGQNVTLSCEQNLNHDAMYWYRQDPGQGLRLIYYSQIVNDFQKGDIAEGYSVSREKKESFPLTVTSAQKNPTAFYLCATSGASGSSYNEQFFGPGTRLTVL.

At least ten counts were recorded for this clonotype. J is TRBJ1-2 and V is TRBV7-9, with no clear D. The germline V and J ends were trimmed by 1 base and 6 bases, with 9 bases remaining between them. CDR1 SEHNR and CDR2 FQNEAQ come from the germline V gene (reference sequence). The CDR3 runs to 13 residues. The CDR3 nucleotides read TGTGCCAGCAGCTTAGACGTCGGGAATGGCTACACCTTC. It encodes CASSLDVGNGYTF.

This clonotype showed up many times. The V and J genes are TRBV5-1 and TRBJ2-1, with 8 bases identical to TRBD2. CDR1 and CDR2 (germline): SGHRS, YFSETQ. CDR3 length equals 13 residues. Trimming removed 5 bases from V and 4 bases from J; junction bases left unmatched: 2. CDR3 nucleotide sequence: TGCGCCAGCAGGACTAGCGAGTACAATGAGCAGTTCTTC. Its protein is CASRTSEYNEQFF. The entire variable domain, with the rest obtained from reference TRBV5-1 and TRBJ2-1, is as follows: KAGVTQTPRYLIKTRGQQVTLSCSPISGHRSVSWYQQTPGQGLQFLFEYFSETQRNKGNFPGRFSGRQFSNSRSEMNVSTLELGDSALYLCASRTSEYNEQFFGPGTRLTVL.

This clonotype was picked up many times. The rearrangement uses TRBV29-1 and TRBJ2-1, with D perhaps matching TRBD1 or TRBD2 (6 bases each). Germline loops: CDR1 SQVTM, CDR2 ANQGSEA. The CDR3 length is 15 residues. V lost 8 bases to trimming and J lost 8 bases, with 25 bases between them. This CDR3 reads CSLTPSGARGDEQFF. The DNA for the CDR3 is TGCAGCTTAACCCCCTCGGGGGCTCGCGGGGATGAGCAGTTCTTC.

In its sample, this clonotype was seen a few times. V gene TRBV11-2 combines with J gene TRBJ2-3; 10 positions match TRBD2. Germline trimming cut 5 bases from V and 2 bases from J; bases unmatched to any gene: 10. Germline V gene sequence: CDR1 SGHAT, CDR2 FQNNGV. The CDR3 covers 17 residues. CDR3 protein: CASSGISGGPYTDTQYF. CDR3 nucleotide sequence: TGTGCCAGCAGCGGAATTAGCGGGGGGCCATACACAGATACGCAGTATTTT.

This clonotype has ten or more counts. The CDR3 bases are TGCAGCGTACAGGGGGGGCAGTTCTTC. Residues: CSVQGGQFF. The V call is TRBV29-1, the J call TRBJ2-1, with 8 positions matching TRBD1. V dropped 6 bases and J dropped 12; count of bases not matched to a gene: 1. This CDR3 is 9 amino acids long. Germline CDR1 and CDR2: SQVTM and ANQGSEA.

This clonotype occurred many times. This rearrangement joins TRBV10-1 to TRBJ2-7; 7 bases are shared with TRBD2. The J segment lost 2 bases and the V segment lost 2 bases, leaving 3 bases of the junction unmatched. Germline CDR1 is WNHNN and CDR2 is SYGVQD (reference sequence). This CDR3 comprises 14 residues. The CDR3 coding sequence is TGCGCCAGCAGTGAGAAGCTAGCGGCCTACGAGCAGTACTTC. This sequence encodes CASSEKLAAYEQYF.

About this clonotype itself: A much bigger clone sits one base away, suggesting this may be a read error. The gene calls are TRBV12-3 or TRBV12-4 and TRBJ2-3, with D perhaps given as TRBD1 or TRBD2 (6 bases each). V was trimmed by 4 bases and J by 6 bases, leaving 14 bases between them. The CDR3 sequence is 14 residues long. CDR3 in amino acids: CASSSQRGEDTQYF. In nucleotides, the CDR3 is TGTGCCAGCAGTTCTCAGAGGGGGGAGGATACGCAGTATTTT.

The V gene is TRBV20-1, the J gene TRBJ1-1; tentative D call: TRBD1 (6 bases). V lost 3 bases, J lost 3 bases, and 17 bases lay in between. The length of the CDR3 is 15 residues. The germline V gene encodes CDR1 DFQATT and CDR2 SNEGSKA (reference sequence). The CDR3 spells CSARGGALGYTEAFF. For the CDR3, the DNA is TGCAGTGCTAGGGGGGGGGCCCTGGGGTACACTGAAGCTTTCTTT.

This clonotype was seen a handful of times. This chain connects TRBV11-2 to TRBJ2-2; 9 bases line up with TRBD1. CDR3 size: 17 residues. The junction had 3 bases not matched to a gene; V was cut back by 1 base and J by 0 bases. Germline values: CDR1 SGHAT, CDR2 FQNNGV. As DNA, the CDR3 is TGTGCCAGCAGCTTAGGGACAGGGGCCCCGAACACCGGGGAGCTGTTTTTT. Its translation is CASSLGTGAPNTGELFF.

This chain links TRBV5-5 with TRBJ2-4; no clear D. The V gene lost 4 bases and the J gene lost 0 bases, with 14 bases spanning the gap. CDR3 length: 16 amino acids. Germline-derived CDR1 and CDR2 are SGHKS and YYEKEE (reference sequence). CDR3 in DNA: TGTGCCAGCAGCCCGCCCCATGTTCAAGCCAAAAACATTCAGTACTTC. It yields the protein CASSPPHVQAKNIQYF.

The CDR3 loop reads CASSLGWGYEQYF. CDR3 sequence (DNA): TGTGCCAGCAGCTTAGGATGGGGGTACGAGCAGTACTTC. V is TRBV7-8 and J is TRBJ2-7; either TRBD1 or TRBD2 may fit D (5 bases each). V was clipped by 1 base and J by 4 bases, with 8 bases between them. Germline CDR1 SGHVS, CDR2 FQNEAQ. The CDR3 has 13 amino acids.

The genes are TRBV4-2 and TRBJ1-3, with 7 bases identical to TRBD1. Per the germline V gene, CDR1 is LGHNA and CDR2 is YNFKEQ. V shed 3 bases and J 0 bases; nucleotides not matched to a gene: 2. The CDR3 length is 15 residues. In DNA, the CDR3 is TGTGCCAGCAGCCAGGGACAGCTCTCTGGAAACACCATATATTTT. This codes for CASSQGQLSGNTIYF.

The table lists this clonotype with many counts. The chain combines TRBV9 with TRBJ2-1; 8 bases align to TRBD2. Germline-derived CDR1 and CDR2 are SGDLS and YYNGEE. The CDR3 is 17 residues long. Trimming at V came to 3 bases and at J to 1 base, leaving 9 bases not matched to a gene. For the CDR3, the DNA is TGTGCCAGCAGCGGGCCGGGAGCGGGAGTATCCTACAATGAGCAGTTCTTC. The encoded protein is CASSGPGAGVSYNEQFF.

This clonotype was counted between two and nine times. This chain links TRBV2 with TRBJ1-5; D is undetermined. This CDR3 has 14 residues. With 1 base removed from V and 2 bases from J, the gap between germline ends came to 6 bases. Germline V CDR1 and CDR2: SNHLY, FYNNEI. For the CDR3, the DNA is TGTGCCAGCAGTGAAGGCGGTGGCAATCAGCCCCAGCATTTT. Amino acid sequence: CASSEGGGNQPQHF.

The chain links TRBV4-3 to TRBJ2-3, with 8 bases that match TRBD2. The germline V gene has CDR1 LGHNA and CDR2 YSLEER. J lost 4 bases, V lost 1 base, and 13 bases had no gene match. This CDR3 spans 18 amino acids. CDR3 loop: CASSQALFGAGEADTQYF. The CDR3 nucleotides read TGCGCCAGCAGCCAAGCCCTTTTTGGAGCGGGAGAGGCAGATACGCAGTATTTT.

The chain recombines TRBV7-9 with TRBJ1-3, with 7 bases aligning to TRBD1. After removal of 5 bases from V and 1 base from J, the junction contained 26 bases not matched to a gene. The length of the CDR3 is 22 residues. The V gene's germline CDR1 is SEHNR and CDR2 FQNEAQ (reference sequence). This CDR3 is CASSPSTGGQAPRLLSGNTIYF. As DNA, the CDR3 is TGTGCCAGCAGCCCCAGTACAGGCGGACAGGCGCCTCGATTACTTTCTGGAAACACCATATATTTT.

Only a few counts were recorded for this clonotype. DNA of the CDR3: TGTGCCAGCCCCGGGACAGGGCTGAACACTGAAGCTTTCTTT. This sequence encodes CASPGTGLNTEAFF. V is TRBV7-8 and J is TRBJ1-1; 9 nucleotides align to TRBD1. Germline V gene lookup returns CDR1 SGHVS and CDR2 FQNEAQ. The CDR3 is 14 amino acids. Trimming cost V 8 bases and J 0 bases; bases outside gene matches: 4.

This clonotype was observed many times. The V gene is TRBV29-1, the J gene TRBJ2-1; no definite D call. Germline lookup yields CDR1 SQVTM and CDR2 ANQGSEA. There are 13 residues in the CDR3. V was pared by 4 bases and J by 6 bases, with 13 bases between. CDR3 sequence (DNA): TGCAGCGTTGGTAGCTTCCTCGGCAATGAGCAGTTCTTC. This encodes CSVGSFLGNEQFF.

This clonotype was counted a few times. CDR3 sequence (DNA): TGCAGTGCTAGCTCCGGACCGCCGAATAATTCACCCCTCCACTTT. Translation: CSASSGPPNNSPLHF. The V and J genes are TRBV20-1 and TRBJ1-6; D call uncertain. Germline CDR1 reads DFQATT; CDR2 reads SNEGSKA (reference sequence). There are 15 residues in the CDR3. Between the trimmed V and J ends, which lost 3 bases and 5 bases, there was a span of 14 bases.

In its sample, this clonotype was seen many times. The V call is TRBV3-1, the J call TRBJ2-2; 10 bases align to TRBD2. This CDR3 comprises 16 residues. The germline V gene has CDR1 LGHDT and CDR2 YNNKEL (reference sequence). V lost 4 bases and J lost 1; bases outside the gene matches: 3. CDR3 DNA sequence: TGTGCCAGCAGCCGACGGACTAGCGGGAACACCGGGGAGCTGTTTTTT. As protein: CASSRRTSGNTGELFF.

The genes are TRBV2 and TRBJ2-3, with TRBD2 identical over 7 bases. The CDR3 loop spans 16 amino acids. Germline-derived CDR1 and CDR2 are SNHLY and FYNNEI. Losses at the gene ends were 6 bases for V and 1 base for J; bases not matched to a gene: 10. The CDR3 loop is CASSPKGTTGTDTQYF. CDR3 DNA sequence: TGTGCCAGCAGCCCTAAGGGGACTACAGGCACAGATACGCAGTATTTT.

This clonotype was found a few times. The genes are TRBV20-1 and TRBJ1-2; D not resolved. This CDR3 contains 12 residues. Trimming removed 0 bases from V and 3 bases from J, with 5 bases in between. CDR1 and CDR2 (germline): DFQATT, SNEGSKA (reference sequence). CDR3: CSARDGDYGYTF. In DNA form, the CDR3 reads TGCAGTGCTAGAGATGGGGACTATGGCTACACCTTC.

In its sample, this clonotype was seen a few times. The rearrangement links TRBV6-1 to TRBJ2-3, with D uncertain. The ends were cut back, 2 bases at V and 6 bases at J, with 9 bases in the middle. From germline, CDR1 is MNHNS and CDR2 SASEGT. The CDR3 loop spans 13 amino acids. CDR3 bases: TGTGCCAGCAGTGAAAGGACGGCGGATACGCAGTATTTT. Amino acid sequence: CASSERTADTQYF.